This T cell receptor (beta chain) derives from a study of shared clonotypes between healthy human individuals. The CDR3 runs to 17 residues. V shed 4 bases and J 2 bases; nucleotides not matched to a gene: 7. Germline-derived CDR1 and CDR2 are SGHRS and YFSETQ. Profiled with immunoSEQ multiplex PCR; TCRdb holds only in-frame clones, not every one. Found here are approximately 2,300,000 clones, about 90% of them singletons; the top ten hold about 0.41%. Sequencing input: naive CD4+ T cells from PBMCs. Regarding subset: CD45RA+ positively selected. The sequence was obtained from a man between 18 and 35 years old in good health. Some clones in this sample may be carry-over from other donors' samples. The chain links TRBV5-1 to TRBJ2-3, with TRBD2 identical over 13 bases. The CDR3 region has the DNA TGCGCCAGCAGCCGGGGACTAGCGGGACGTTACACAGATACGCAGTATTTT. Translated, it gives CASSRGLAGRYTDTQYF.